These 8 T cell receptor beta chains were all obtained from the same sample, sequenced in a study of T cells after yellow fever vaccination. TCRdb reanalysed the 5' RACE reads using MiXCR and keeps one entry per CDR3 protein. The table lists 230,000 or so distinct CDR3 sequences, about 7% of them singletons. The sequenced sample was CD4+ T cells sorted from PBMCs, obtained on the day of the yellow fever booster vaccination. Every receptor here comes from a man in his thirties or forties who received the YFV17D yellow fever vaccine.

The sample holds a few counts of this clonotype. The chain employs TRBV7-2 and TRBJ2-7; no definite D call. The CDR3 is 12 residues long. Germline V gives CDR1 SGHTA, CDR2 FQGNSA. V was pared by 0 bases and J by 8 bases, with 8 bases between. The CDR3, as DNA: TGTGCCAGCAGCTTAGCTCAGAGACAGCAGTACTTC. Translation: CASSLAQRQQYF.

Many counts were recorded for this clonotype. The CDR3 bases are TGCAGTGCTAGAAGGGGCAGGTGGGGAACAGATACGCAGTATTTT. Its protein is CSARRGRWGTDTQYF. This chain connects TRBV20-1 to TRBJ2-3, with TRBD1 as a possible D gene (5 bases). The CDR3 extends over 15 amino acids. Germline-derived CDR1 and CDR2 are DFQATT and SNEGSKA (reference sequence). V gave up 2 bases and J gave up 3 bases, with 15 bases separating them.

This clonotype was counted only a few times. The V call is TRBV28, the J call TRBJ2-2; TRBD1 matches at 7 bases. V trimming: 6 bases; J trimming: 4 bases; junction bases outside the gene matches: 8. The CDR3 is made up of 15 amino acids. Looked up from germline, CDR1 is MDHEN and CDR2 is SYDVKM. The CDR3 coding sequence is TGTGCCAGCAGATCCGACAGGGTCGTCACCGGGGAGCTGTTTTTT. Translation gives CASRSDRVVTGELFF.

The gene calls are TRBV10-2 and TRBJ1-1; D is unclear. V shed 6 bases and J shed 2 bases, with 7 bases lying between them. In germline, CDR1 is WSHSY, CDR2 SAAADI. There are 12 residues in the CDR3. The CDR3 region has the DNA TGCGCCAGCAGGGTGGAAAACACTGAAGCTTTCTTT. Protein sequence: CASRVENTEAFF.

At least ten counts were recorded for this clonotype. The chain links TRBV6-2 or TRBV6-3 to TRBJ2-1; 8 bases line up with TRBD2. J gave up 8 bases and V 7 bases, and 7 bases lay outside the gene matches. The CDR3 covers 13 residues. Germline-derived CDR1 and CDR2 are MNHEY and SVGEGT. CDR3 loop: CASKKRERDEQFF. CDR3 in DNA: TGTGCCAGCAAAAAGCGGGAGCGTGATGAGCAGTTCTTC.

This clonotype appeared a few times. The rearrangement uses TRBV9 and TRBJ2-6; the D is unclear. Germline lookup yields CDR1 SGDLS and CDR2 YYNGEE. Trimming left V 3 bases short and J 4 bases short, with 11 bases between. CDR3 length: 15 residues. The CDR3 loop is CASSAQSPGANVLTF. The CDR3 nucleotides read TGTGCCAGCAGCGCCCAATCTCCGGGGGCCAACGTCCTGACTTTC.

The J gene is TRBJ2-7, the V gene TRBV9; 11 positions agree with TRBD2. The CDR3 totals 15 residues. J gave up 2 bases and V 3 bases, and 4 bases lay outside the gene matches. Germline CDR1 is SGDLS and CDR2 is YYNGEE. Here the CDR3 DNA reads TGTGCCAGCAGCGCGGGACTAGCGGAAACCTACGAGCAGTACTTC. Amino acids: CASSAGLAETYEQYF.

Many counts were recorded for this clonotype. CDR3 in DNA: TGTGCCAGTACACAAGCGGCCAGCTCCTACAATGAGCAGTTCTTC. Translation: CASTQAASSYNEQFF. V is TRBV19 and J is TRBJ2-1; D might be TRBD2 (5 bases). There are 15 residues in the CDR3. In germline, CDR1 is LNHDA, CDR2 SQIVND (reference sequence). V was pared by 7 bases and J by 0 bases, with 13 bases between.